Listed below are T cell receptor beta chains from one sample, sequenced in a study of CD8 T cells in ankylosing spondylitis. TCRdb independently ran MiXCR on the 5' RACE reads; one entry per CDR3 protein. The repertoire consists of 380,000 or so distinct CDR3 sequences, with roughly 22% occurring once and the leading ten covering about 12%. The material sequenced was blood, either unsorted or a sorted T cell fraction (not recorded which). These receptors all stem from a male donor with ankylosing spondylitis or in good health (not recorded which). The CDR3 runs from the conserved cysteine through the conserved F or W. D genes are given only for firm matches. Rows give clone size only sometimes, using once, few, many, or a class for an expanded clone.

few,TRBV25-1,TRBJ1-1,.,TGTGCCAGCAGTGTCACGGACGTGAACACTGAAGCTTTCTTT,CASSVTDVNTEAFF
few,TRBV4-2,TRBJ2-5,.,TGTGCCAGCAGCCAAGTCGGGGGTGGGGAGACCCAGTACTTC,CASSQVGGGETQYF
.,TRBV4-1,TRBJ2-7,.,TGCGCCAGCAGCCAAGGCTCTGGGCCCATTGCCTACGAGCAGTACTTC,CASSQGSGPIAYEQYF
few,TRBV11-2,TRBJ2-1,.,TGTGCCAGCGGGCTGGGGCTGTGGGACAATGAGCAGTTCTTC,CASGLGLWDNEQFF
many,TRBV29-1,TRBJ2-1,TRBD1,TGCAGCGTTGAAGATCTACGTCCGGGACAGGGGGATGAGCAGTTCTTC,CSVEDLRPGQGDEQFF
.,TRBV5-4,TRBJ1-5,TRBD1,TGTGCCAGCAGCGACCAGGGGGCGGGTCAGCCCCAGCATTTT,CASSDQGAGQPQHF
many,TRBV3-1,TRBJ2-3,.,TGTGCCAGCAGCCAAGAAGGGCAACTCCTCACAGATACGCAGTATTTT,CASSQEGQLLTDTQYF
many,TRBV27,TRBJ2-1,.,TGTGCCAGCAGCGTGGCAAATGAGCAGTTCTTC,CASSVANEQFF
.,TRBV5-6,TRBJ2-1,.,TGTGCCAGCAGATCAACCAGTTACAATGAGCAGTTCTTC,CASRSTSYNEQFF
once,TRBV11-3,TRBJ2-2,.,TGTGCCAGCAGCCCCCCTTTGAGCGGGGAGCTGTTTTTT,CASSPPLSGELFF
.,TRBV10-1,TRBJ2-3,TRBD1,TGCGCCAGCAGTGAAGACAGGGAAGTGGGGGATACGCAGTATTTT,CASSEDREVGDTQYF
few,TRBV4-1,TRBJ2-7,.,TGCGCCAGCAGCGCGGGCGCTGACTACGAGCAGTACTTC,CASSAGADYEQYF
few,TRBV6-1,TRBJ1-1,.,TGTGCCAGCAGTGAAGCATGGGACGAAGCTTTCTTT,CASSEAWDEAFF